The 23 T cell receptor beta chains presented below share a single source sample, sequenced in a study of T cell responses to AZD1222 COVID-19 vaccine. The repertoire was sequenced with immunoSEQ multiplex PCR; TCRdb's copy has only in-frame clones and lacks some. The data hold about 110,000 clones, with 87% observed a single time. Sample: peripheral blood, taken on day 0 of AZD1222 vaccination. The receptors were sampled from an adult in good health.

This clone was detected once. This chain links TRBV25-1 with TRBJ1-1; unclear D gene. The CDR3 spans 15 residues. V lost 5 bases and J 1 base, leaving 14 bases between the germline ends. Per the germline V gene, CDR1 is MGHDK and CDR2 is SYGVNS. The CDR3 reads CASSPLDRPNTEAFF. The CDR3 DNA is TGTGCCAGCAGTCCCCTTGATCGGCCGAACACTGAAGCTTTCTTT.

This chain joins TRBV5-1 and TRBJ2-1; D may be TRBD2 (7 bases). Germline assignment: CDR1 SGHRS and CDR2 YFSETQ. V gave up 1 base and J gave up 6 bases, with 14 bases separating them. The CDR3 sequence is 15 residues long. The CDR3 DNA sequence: TGCGCCAGCAGCTTGTGGGCAGGGGAGGGCAATGAGCAGTTCTTC. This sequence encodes CASSLWAGEGNEQFF.

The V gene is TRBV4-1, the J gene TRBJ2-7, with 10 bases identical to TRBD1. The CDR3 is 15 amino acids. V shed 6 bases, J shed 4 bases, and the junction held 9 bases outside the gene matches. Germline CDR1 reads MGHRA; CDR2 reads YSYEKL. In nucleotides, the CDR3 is TGCGCCAGCAGACCAACCGGGACAGGGGTTTACGAGCAGTACTTC. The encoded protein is CASRPTGTGVYEQYF.

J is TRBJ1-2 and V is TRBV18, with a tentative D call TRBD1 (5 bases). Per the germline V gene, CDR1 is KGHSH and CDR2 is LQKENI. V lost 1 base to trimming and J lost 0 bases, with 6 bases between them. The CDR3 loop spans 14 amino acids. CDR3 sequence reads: CASSPRGTNYGYTF. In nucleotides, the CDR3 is TGTGCCAGCTCACCACGGGGGACTAACTATGGCTACACCTTC.

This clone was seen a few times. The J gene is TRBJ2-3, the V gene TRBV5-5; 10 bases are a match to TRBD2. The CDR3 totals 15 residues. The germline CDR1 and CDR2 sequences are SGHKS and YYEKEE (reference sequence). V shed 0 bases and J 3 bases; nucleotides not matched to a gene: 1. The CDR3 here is CASSLEREGTDTQYF. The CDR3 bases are TGTGCCAGCAGCTTGGAGCGGGAGGGGACAGATACGCAGTATTTT.

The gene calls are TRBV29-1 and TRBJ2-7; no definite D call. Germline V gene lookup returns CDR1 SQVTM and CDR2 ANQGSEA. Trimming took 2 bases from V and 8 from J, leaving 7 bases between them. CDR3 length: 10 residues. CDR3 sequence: CSVEKGQQYF. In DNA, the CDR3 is TGCAGCGTTGAAAAAGGGCAGCAGTACTTC.

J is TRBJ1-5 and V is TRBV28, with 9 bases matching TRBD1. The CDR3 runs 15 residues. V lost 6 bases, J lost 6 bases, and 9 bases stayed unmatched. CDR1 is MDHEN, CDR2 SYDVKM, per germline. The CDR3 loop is CASRPLTGGGQPQHF. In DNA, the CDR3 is TGTGCCAGCAGACCATTGACAGGGGGGGGTCAGCCCCAGCATTTT.

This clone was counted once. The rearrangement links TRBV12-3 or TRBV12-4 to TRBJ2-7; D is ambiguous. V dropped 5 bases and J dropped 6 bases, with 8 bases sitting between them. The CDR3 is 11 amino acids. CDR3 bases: TGTGCCAGCAGTCCCGACGGCGAGCAGTACTTC. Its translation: CASSPDGEQYF.

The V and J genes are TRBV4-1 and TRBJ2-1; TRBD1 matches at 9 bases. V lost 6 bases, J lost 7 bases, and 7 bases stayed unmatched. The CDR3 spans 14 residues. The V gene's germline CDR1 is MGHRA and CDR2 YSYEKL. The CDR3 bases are TGCGCCAGCAGAACCGGGACAGGGTTGAATGAGCAGTTCTTC. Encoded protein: CASRTGTGLNEQFF.

Here the CDR3 DNA reads TGTGCCAGCAGCTTAGCCCCTCCCAGCGGGGGGTACGAGCAGTACTTC. This codes for CASSLAPPSGGYEQYF. This chain connects TRBV7-8 to TRBJ2-7, with 9 bases aligning to TRBD2. Losses at the gene ends were 0 bases for V and 4 bases for J; bases not matched to a gene: 7. Per the germline V gene, CDR1 is SGHVS and CDR2 is FQNEAQ. The CDR3 consists of 16 residues.

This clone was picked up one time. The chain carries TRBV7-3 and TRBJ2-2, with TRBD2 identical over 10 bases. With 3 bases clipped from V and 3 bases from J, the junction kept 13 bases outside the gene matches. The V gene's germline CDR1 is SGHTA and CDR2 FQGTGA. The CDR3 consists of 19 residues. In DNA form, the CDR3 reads TGTGCCAGCAGCTTCATCCATGTAGCGGGGGGCGCGGACACCGGGGAGCTGTTTTTT. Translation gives CASSFIHVAGGADTGELFF.

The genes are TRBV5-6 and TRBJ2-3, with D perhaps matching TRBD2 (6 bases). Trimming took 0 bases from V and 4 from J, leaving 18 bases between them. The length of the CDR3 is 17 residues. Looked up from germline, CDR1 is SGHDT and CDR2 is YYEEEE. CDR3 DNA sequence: TGTGCCAGCAGCTTGGGGCCCTCACCGCGGGACCCAGATACGCAGTATTTT. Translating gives CASSLGPSPRDPDTQYF.

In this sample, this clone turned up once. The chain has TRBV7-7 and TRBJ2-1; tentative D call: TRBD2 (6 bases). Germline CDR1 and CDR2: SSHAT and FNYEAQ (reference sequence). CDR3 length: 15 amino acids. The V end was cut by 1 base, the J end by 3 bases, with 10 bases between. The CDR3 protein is CASSLGPSVYNEQFF. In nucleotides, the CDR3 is TGTGCCAGCAGCTTAGGTCCTAGCGTCTACAATGAGCAGTTCTTC.

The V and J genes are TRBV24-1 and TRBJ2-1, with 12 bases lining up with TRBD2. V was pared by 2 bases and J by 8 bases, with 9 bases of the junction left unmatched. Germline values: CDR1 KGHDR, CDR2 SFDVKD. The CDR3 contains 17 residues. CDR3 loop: CATSDWTSGTLGDEQFF. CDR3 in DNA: TGTGCCACCAGTGATTGGACTAGCGGGACACTTGGGGATGAGCAGTTCTTC.

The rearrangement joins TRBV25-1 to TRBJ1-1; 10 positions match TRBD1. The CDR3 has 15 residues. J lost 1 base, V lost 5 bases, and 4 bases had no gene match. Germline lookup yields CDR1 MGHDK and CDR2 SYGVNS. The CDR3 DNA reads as TGTGCCAGCAGTACCCGACAGGGGGCGAACACTGAAGCTTTCTTT. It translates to CASSTRQGANTEAFF.

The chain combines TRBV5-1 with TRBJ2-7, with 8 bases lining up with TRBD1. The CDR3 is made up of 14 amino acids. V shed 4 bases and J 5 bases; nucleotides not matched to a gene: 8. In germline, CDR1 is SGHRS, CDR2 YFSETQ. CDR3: CASSQWTGPDEQYF. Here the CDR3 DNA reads TGCGCCAGCAGCCAATGGACAGGGCCGGACGAGCAGTACTTC.

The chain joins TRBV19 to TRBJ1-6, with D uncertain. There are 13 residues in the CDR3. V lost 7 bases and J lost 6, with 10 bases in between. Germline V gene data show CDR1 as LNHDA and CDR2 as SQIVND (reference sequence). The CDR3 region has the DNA TGTGCCAGTAACGATAATATTAATTCACCCCTCCACTTT. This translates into CASNDNINSPLHF.

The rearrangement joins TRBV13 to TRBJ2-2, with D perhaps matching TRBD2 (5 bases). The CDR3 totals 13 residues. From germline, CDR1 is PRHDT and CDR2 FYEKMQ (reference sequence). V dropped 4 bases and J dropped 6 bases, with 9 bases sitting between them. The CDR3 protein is CASSSRTSGELFF. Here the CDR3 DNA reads TGTGCCAGCAGCTCAAGGACTTCCGGGGAGCTGTTTTTT.

This chain's CDR3 is CASSPTQSTDTQYF. The CDR3 DNA reads TGTGCCAGCAGCCCCACACAAAGCACAGATACGCAGTATTTT. The chain recombines TRBV3-1 (or the pseudogene TRBV3-2) with TRBJ2-3; no clear D gene. The CDR3 contains 14 residues. Trimming removed 4 bases at V and 0 bases at J, with 8 bases between. In germline, CDR1 is LGHDT, CDR2 YNNKEL (reference sequence).

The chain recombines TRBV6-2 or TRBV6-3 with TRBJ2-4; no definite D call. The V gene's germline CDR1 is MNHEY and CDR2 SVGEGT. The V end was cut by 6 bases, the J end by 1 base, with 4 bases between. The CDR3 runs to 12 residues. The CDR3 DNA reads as TGTGCCAGCAGCCCCGCCAAAAACATTCAGTACTTC. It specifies CASSPAKNIQYF.

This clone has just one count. The CDR3 spells CASSQDYGSSYNSPLHF. CDR3 nucleotides: TGCGCCAGCAGCCAGGACTATGGGAGCTCCTATAATTCACCCCTCCACTTT. The rearrangement links TRBV4-3 to TRBJ1-6; D gene unclear. This CDR3 comprises 17 residues. V was trimmed by 3 bases and J by 0 bases, leaving 12 bases between them. CDR1 and CDR2 (germline): LGHNA, YSLEER.

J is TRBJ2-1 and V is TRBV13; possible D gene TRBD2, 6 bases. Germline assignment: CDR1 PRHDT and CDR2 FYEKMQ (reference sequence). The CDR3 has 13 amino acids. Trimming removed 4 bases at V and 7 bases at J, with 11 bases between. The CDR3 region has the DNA TGTGCCAGCAGCTCCACTAGCTGGAATGAGCAGTTCTTC. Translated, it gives CASSSTSWNEQFF.

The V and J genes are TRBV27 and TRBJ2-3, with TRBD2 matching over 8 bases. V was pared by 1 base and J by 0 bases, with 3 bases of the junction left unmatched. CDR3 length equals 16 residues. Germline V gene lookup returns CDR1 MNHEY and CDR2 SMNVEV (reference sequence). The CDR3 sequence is CASSLFAGGSTDTQYF. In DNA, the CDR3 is TGTGCCAGCAGTTTATTTGCGGGAGGTAGCACAGATACGCAGTATTTT.